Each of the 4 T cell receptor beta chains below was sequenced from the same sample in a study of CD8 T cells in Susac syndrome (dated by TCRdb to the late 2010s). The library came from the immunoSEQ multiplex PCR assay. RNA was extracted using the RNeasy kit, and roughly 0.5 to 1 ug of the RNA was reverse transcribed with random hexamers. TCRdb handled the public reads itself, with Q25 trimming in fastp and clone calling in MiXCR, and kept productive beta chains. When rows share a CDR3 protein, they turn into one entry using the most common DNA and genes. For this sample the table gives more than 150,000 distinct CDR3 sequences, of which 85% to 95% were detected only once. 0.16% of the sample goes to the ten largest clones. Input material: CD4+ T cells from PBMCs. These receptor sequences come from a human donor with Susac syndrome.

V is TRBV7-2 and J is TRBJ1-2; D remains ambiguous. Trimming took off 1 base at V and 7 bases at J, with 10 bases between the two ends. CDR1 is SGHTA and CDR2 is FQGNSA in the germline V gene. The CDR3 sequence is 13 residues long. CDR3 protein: CASSLVAEGGYTF. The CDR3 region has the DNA TGTGCCAGCAGCTTAGTGGCAGAGGGTGGCTACACCTTC.

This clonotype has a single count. CDR3 nucleotides: TGTGCCAGCAGCCCCGGACAGGGAGGGAGGTATGGCTACACCTTC. It codes for CASSPGQGGRYGYTF. This chain joins TRBV6-5 and TRBJ1-2; 8 bases match TRBD1. The germline gives CDR1 MNHEY, CDR2 SVGAGI. The junction had 11 bases not matched to a gene; V was cut back by 6 bases and J by 5 bases. CDR3 length equals 15 residues.

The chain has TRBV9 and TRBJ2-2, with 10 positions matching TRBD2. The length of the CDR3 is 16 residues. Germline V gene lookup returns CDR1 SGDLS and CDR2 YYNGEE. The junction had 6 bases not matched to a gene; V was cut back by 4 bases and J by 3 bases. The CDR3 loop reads CASSLQSGGDTGELFF. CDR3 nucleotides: TGTGCCAGCAGCCTACAGAGCGGGGGGGACACCGGGGAGCTGTTTTTT.

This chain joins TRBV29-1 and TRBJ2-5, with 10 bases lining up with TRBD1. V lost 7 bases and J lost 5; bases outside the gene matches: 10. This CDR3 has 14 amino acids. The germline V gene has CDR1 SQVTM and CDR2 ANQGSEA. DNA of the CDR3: TGCAGCGCCCCGGACAGGGGGAGTAGGGAGACCCAGTACTTC. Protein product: CSAPDRGSRETQYF.